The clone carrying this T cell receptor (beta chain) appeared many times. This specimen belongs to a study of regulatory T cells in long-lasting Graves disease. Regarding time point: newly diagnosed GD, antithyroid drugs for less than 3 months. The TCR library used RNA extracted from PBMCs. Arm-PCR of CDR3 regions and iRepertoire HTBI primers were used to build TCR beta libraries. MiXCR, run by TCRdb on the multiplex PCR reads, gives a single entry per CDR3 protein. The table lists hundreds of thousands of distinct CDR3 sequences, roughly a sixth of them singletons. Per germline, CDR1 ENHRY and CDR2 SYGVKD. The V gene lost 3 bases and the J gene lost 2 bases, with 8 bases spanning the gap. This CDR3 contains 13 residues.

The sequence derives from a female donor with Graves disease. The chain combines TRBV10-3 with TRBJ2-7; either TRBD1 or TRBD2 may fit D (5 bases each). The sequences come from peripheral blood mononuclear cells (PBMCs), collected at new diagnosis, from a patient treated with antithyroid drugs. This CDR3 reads CAISEEGPYEQYF. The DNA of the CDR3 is TGTGCCATCAGTGAAGAGGGACCCTACGAGCAGTACTTC.